This T cell receptor beta chain came from a study of vaccination and CD4 T cells after COVID-19. Cultured CD4+ T cell DNA was sequenced using the Oncomine TCR Beta short-read assay. TCRdb independently ran MiXCR on the PCR reads; one entry per CDR3 protein. The sample records over 10,000 distinct CDR3 sequences, about 51% being singletons. The germline V gene encodes CDR1 MNHNS and CDR2 SASEGT. V was shortened by 8 bases and J by 6 bases, with 14 bases between the two germline ends. The CDR3 has 13 amino acids. This clonotype has only a few counts. Its specificity is not known. Treatment described: roughly 11-day PBMC culture with coronavirus spike peptide pools or control peptides (ViraFEST assay).

The chain has TRBV6-1 and TRBJ2-1; possibly TRBD2 for D (6 bases). Sequencing was performed on CD4+ T cells from blood, cultured in vitro. The TCR sequence derives from a human donor who had recovered from COVID-19. The CDR3: CASWRAQPNEQFF. Written as DNA, the CDR3 is TGTGCCAGCTGGAGGGCCCAGCCCAATGAGCAGTTCTTC.